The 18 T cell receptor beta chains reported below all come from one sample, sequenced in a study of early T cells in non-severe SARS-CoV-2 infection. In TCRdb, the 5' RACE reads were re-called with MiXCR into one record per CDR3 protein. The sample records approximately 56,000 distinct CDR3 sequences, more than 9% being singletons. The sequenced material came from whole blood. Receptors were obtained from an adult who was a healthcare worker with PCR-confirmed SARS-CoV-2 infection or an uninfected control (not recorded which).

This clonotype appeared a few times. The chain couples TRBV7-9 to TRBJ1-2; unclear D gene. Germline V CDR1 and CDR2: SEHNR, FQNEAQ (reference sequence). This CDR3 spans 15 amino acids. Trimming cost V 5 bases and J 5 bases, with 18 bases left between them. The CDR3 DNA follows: TGTGCCAGCAGCGTTCAGGACGGAGGATCATATGGCTACACCTTC. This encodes CASSVQDGGSYGYTF.

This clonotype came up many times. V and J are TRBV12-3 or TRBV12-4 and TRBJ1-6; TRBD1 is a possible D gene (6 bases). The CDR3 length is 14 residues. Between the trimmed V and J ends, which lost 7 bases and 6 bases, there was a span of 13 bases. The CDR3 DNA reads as TGTGCCAGCACCTTGGGCAGGGGTAATTCACCCCTCCACTTT. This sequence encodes CASTLGRGNSPLHF.

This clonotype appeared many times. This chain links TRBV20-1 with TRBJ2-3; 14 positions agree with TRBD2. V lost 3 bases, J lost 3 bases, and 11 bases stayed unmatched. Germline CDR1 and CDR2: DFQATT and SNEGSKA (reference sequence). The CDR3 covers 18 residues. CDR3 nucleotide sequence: TGCAGTGCTAGCAAACCGACCGGGACTAGCGGGGGAACAGATACGCAGTATTTT. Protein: CSASKPTGTSGGTDTQYF.

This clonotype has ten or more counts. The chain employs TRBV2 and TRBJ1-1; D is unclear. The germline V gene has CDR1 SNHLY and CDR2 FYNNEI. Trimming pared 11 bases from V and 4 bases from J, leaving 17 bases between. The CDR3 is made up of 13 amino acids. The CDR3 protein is CAGLPRVGTEAFF. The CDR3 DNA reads TGTGCCGGCCTGCCTAGAGTCGGCACTGAAGCTTTCTTT. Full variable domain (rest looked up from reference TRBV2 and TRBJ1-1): EPEVTQTPSHQVTQMGQEVILRCVPISNHLYFYWYRQILGQKVEFLVSFYNNEISEKSEIFDDQFSVERPDGSNFTLKIRSTKLEDSAMYFCAGLPRVGTEAFFGQGTRLTVV.

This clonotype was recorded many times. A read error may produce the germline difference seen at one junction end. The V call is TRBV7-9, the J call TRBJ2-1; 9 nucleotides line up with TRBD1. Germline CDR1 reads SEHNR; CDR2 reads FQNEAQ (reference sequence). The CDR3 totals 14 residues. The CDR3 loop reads CASSRPGQGGLQLF. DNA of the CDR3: TGTGCCAGCAGTCGTCCGGGACAGGGCGGCCTCCAACTCTTC. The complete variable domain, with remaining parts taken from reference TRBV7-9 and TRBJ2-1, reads DTGVSQNPRHKITKRGQNVTFRCDPISEHNRLYWYRQTLGQGPEFLTYFQNEAQLEKSRLLSDRFSAERPKGSFSTLEIQRTEQGDSAMYLCASSRPGQGGLQLFGPGTRLTVL.

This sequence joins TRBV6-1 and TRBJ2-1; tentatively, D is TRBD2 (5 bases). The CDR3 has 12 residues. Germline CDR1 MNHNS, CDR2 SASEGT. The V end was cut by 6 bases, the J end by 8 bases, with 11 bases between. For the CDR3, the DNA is TGTGCCAGCAGCAGGACTGGGGATGAGCAGTTCTTC. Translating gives CASSRTGDEQFF.

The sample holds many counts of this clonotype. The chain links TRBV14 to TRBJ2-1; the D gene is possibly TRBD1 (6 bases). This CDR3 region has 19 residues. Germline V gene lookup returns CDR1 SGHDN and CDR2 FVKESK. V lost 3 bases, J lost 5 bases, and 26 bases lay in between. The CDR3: CASSHLKSTGLGAHNEQFF. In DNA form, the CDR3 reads TGTGCCAGCAGCCACCTAAAAAGTACAGGGTTAGGGGCCCACAATGAGCAGTTCTTC.

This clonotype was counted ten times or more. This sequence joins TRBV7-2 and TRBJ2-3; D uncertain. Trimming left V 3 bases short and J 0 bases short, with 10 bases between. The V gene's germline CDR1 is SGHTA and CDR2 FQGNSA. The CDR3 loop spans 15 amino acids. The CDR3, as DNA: TGTGCCAGCAGCTTGAATAGGAGAAGCACAGATACGCAGTATTTT. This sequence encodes CASSLNRRSTDTQYF.

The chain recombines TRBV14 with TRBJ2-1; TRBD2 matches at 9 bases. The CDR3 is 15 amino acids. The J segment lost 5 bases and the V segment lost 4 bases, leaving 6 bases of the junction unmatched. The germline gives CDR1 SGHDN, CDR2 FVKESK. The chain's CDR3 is CASSLFLAGNNEQFF. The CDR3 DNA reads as TGTGCCAGCAGCCTTTTCCTAGCGGGGAACAATGAGCAGTTCTTC.

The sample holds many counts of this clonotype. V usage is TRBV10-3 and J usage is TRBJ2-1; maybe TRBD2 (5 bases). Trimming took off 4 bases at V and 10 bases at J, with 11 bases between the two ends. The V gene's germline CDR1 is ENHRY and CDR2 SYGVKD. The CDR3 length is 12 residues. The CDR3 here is CAISGSSREQFF. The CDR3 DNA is TGTGCCATCAGTGGTTCTAGCAGGGAGCAGTTCTTC.

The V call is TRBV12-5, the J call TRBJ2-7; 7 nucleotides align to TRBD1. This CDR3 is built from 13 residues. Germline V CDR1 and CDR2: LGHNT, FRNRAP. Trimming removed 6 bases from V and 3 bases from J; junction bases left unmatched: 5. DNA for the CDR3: TGTGCTAGTGGCCCGGGACAGCGCTACGAGCAGTACTTC. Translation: CASGPGQRYEQYF.

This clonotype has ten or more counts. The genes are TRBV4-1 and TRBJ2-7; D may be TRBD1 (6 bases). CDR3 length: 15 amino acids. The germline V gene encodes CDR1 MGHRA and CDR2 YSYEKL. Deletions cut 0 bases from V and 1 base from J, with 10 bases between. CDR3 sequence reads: CASSQDQDSSYEQYF. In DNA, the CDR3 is TGCGCCAGCAGCCAAGATCAGGACAGTTCCTACGAGCAGTACTTC.

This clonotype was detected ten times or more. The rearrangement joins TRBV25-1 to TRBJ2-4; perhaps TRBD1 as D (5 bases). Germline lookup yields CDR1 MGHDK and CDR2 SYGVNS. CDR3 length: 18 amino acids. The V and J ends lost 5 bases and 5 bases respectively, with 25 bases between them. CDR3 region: CASSIWTYHGAQQNIQYF. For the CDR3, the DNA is TGTGCCAGCAGTATTTGGACATACCATGGGGCTCAACAAAACATTCAGTACTTC.

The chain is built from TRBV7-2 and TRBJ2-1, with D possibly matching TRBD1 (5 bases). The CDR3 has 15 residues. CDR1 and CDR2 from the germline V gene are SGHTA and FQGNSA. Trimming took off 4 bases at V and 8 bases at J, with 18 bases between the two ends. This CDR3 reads CASSSLLGATDEQFF. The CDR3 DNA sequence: TGTGCCAGCAGCTCACTCCTAGGGGCCACGGATGAGCAGTTCTTC.

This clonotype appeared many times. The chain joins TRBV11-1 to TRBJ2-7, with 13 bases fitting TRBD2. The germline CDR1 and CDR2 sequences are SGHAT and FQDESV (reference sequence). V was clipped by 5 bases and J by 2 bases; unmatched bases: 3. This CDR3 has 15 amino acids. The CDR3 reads CASSPGTSGTYEQYF. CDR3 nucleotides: TGTGCCAGCAGCCCCGGGACTAGCGGGACCTACGAGCAGTACTTC.

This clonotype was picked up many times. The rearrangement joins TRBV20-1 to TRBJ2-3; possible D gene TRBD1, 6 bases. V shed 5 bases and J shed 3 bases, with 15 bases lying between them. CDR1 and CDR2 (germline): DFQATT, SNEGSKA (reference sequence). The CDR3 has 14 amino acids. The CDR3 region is CSAEPGQGTDTQYF. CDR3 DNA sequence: TGCAGTGCTGAACCGGGCCAGGGGACAGATACGCAGTATTTT.

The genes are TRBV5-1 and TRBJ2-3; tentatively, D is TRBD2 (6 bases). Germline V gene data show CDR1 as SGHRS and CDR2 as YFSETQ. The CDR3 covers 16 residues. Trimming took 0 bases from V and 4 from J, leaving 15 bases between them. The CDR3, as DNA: TGCGCCAGCAGCTTGGCCATGCCGGGGAGGCCAGATACGCAGTATTTT. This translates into CASSLAMPGRPDTQYF.

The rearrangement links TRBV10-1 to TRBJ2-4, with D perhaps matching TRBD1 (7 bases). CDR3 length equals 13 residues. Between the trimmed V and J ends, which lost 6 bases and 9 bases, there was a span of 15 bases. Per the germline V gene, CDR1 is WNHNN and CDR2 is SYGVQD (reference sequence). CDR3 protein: CASSRGQGGIQYF. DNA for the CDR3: TGCGCCAGCAGCCGCGGGCAGGGGGGCATTCAGTACTTC.